This T cell receptor (beta chain) was captured in a study of CD39 and CD103 CD8 tumor-infiltrating T cells. General study results and limits: DN TIL clonotypes largely overlapped peripheral memory CD8 repertoires, unlike DP. DP CD8 TILs appeared more oligoclonal than DN and SP CD8 TILs and blood memory CD8 T cells.

TCRdb's copy holds only in-frame clones and misses some; the assay was immunoSEQ multiplex PCR. Of 420 or so clones in the sample, about 60% were seen once. Concerning this clone itself: Its target is unknown.

The receptor comes from a human donor with head and neck squamous cell carcinoma. The specimen sequenced was CD39+ CD103+ CD8+ T cells sorted from a lymph node. The subset: CD103+CD39+ double-positive CD45RA- CD8 T cells.

In DNA, the CDR3 is TGCGCCAGCAGCTTGAATGTGAATGAAGCTTTCTTT. Translating gives CASSLNVNEAFF. The V gene is TRBV5-1, the J gene TRBJ1-1; unclear D gene. Trimming took off 1 base at V and 7 bases at J, with 8 bases between the two ends. Germline V gene data show CDR1 as SGHRS and CDR2 as YFSETQ. CDR3 size: 12 residues.